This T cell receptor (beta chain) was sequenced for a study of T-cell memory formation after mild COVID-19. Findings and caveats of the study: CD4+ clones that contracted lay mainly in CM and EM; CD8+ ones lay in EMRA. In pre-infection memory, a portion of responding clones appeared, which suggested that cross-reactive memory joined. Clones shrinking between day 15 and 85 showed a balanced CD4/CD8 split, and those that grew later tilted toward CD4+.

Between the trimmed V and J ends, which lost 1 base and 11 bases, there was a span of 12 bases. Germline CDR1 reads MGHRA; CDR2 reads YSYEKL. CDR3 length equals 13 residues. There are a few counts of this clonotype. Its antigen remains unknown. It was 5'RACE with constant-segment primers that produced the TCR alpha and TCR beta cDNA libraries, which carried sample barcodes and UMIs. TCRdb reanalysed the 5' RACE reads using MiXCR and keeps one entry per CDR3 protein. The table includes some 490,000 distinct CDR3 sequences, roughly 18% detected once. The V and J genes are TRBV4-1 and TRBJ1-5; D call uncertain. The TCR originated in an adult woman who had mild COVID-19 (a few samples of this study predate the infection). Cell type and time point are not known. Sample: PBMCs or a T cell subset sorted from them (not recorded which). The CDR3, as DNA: TGCGCCAGCAGCCAAGGGGCTTTCGGGGCCCAGCATTTT. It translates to CASSQGAFGAQHF.